The 21 T cell receptor beta chains given below trace back to one sample, sequenced in a study of blood T cell repertoires in COVID-19. This table comes from immunoSEQ multiplex PCR, and its TCRdb copy is limited to in-frame clones, with some not included. The data contain roughly 250,000 clones, about 93% of them singletons. Sequenced: PBMCs or T cells enriched from blood (not recorded which). The receptor source for this set is a young woman who had recovered from COVID-19.

A single count supports this clone. J is TRBJ2-7 and V is TRBV4-1; 11 nucleotides line up with TRBD1. Looked up from germline, CDR1 is MGHRA and CDR2 is YSYEKL. The CDR3 contains 15 residues. The V gene end was trimmed by 5 bases and the J gene end by 3 bases; junction bases not matched to a gene: 6. The DNA of the CDR3 is TGCGCCAGCAGCAGGTCCGGGACAGGGGGCTACGAGCAGTACTTC. Amino acids: CASSRSGTGGYEQYF.

The chain carries TRBV20-1 and TRBJ1-2, with unresolved D. CDR1 and CDR2 (germline): DFQATT, SNEGSKA (reference sequence). This CDR3 is built from 13 residues. Trimming pared 3 bases from V and 4 bases from J, leaving 12 bases between. The CDR3 region is CSASENQLYGYTF. The CDR3 DNA reads as TGCAGTGCTAGTGAGAACCAACTCTATGGCTACACCTTC.

The chain has TRBV28 and TRBJ1-5, with D maybe TRBD1 (6 bases). Germline-derived CDR1 and CDR2 are MDHEN and SYDVKM. CDR3 length equals 16 residues. Trimming took off 5 bases at V and 4 bases at J, with 18 bases between the two ends. CDR3 protein: CASSPLVYRVNQPQHF. The DNA of the CDR3 is TGTGCCAGCAGTCCTCTTGTTTACAGGGTTAATCAGCCCCAGCATTTT.

CDR3 in DNA: TGTGCCAGCAGCTTGGAACTAGCTGTCAATGAGCAGTTCTTC. Translating gives CASSLELAVNEQFF. This sequence joins TRBV5-5 and TRBJ2-1, with a weak D call TRBD2 (6 bases). This CDR3 region has 14 residues. The V and J ends lost 0 bases and 6 bases respectively, with 10 bases between them. The germline gives CDR1 SGHKS, CDR2 YYEKEE (reference sequence).

The chain carries TRBV15 and TRBJ2-5, with TRBD2 matching over 9 bases. CDR3 size: 16 residues. With V trimmed by 2 bases and J by 5 bases, 9 bases remained unmatched. Germline assignment: CDR1 LNHNV and CDR2 YYDKDF (reference sequence). Here the CDR3 reads CATSRSQRGAWETQYF. As DNA, the CDR3 is TGTGCCACCAGCAGATCCCAGCGGGGGGCGTGGGAGACCCAGTACTTC. The entire variable domain, with the rest obtained from reference TRBV15 and TRBJ2-5, is as follows: DAMVIQNPRYQVTQFGKPVTLSCSQTLNHNVMYWYQQKSSQAPKLLFHYYDKDFNNEADTPDNFQSRRPNTSFCFLDIRSPGLGDTAMYLCATSRSQRGAWETQYFGPGTRLLVL.

This clone appeared a few times. The genes are TRBV9 and TRBJ2-2; 8 bases fit TRBD1. The CDR3 is 16 amino acids. The germline CDR1 and CDR2 sequences are SGDLS and YYNGEE. Trimming cost V 2 bases and J 5 bases; bases outside gene matches: 8. The CDR3 spells CASSVTGTGGTGELFF. The DNA of the CDR3 is TGTGCCAGCAGCGTCACCGGGACAGGAGGAACCGGGGAGCTGTTTTTT.

This chain links TRBV27 with TRBJ2-3; a possible D gene is TRBD2 (6 bases). Trimming stripped 5 bases from V and 0 bases from J, with 15 bases between. The CDR3 consists of 16 residues. The germline V gene encodes CDR1 MNHEY and CDR2 SMNVEV (reference sequence). The CDR3 DNA is TGTGCCAGCAGTCCCCTTGGCGGGACGAGCACAGATACGCAGTATTTT. Encoded protein: CASSPLGGTSTDTQYF.

The chain combines TRBV28 with TRBJ1-3; D is unclear. Germline lookup yields CDR1 MDHEN and CDR2 SYDVKM. Trimming took 5 bases from V and 2 from J, leaving 10 bases between them. The CDR3 contains 14 residues. The CDR3 DNA reads as TGTGCCAGCAGTCAGATCGGGGCTGGAAACACCATATATTTT. The encoded protein is CASSQIGAGNTIYF. The variable domain in full, with the rest retrieved from reference TRBV28 and TRBJ1-3, is DVKVTQSSRYLVKRTGEKVFLECVQDMDHENMFWYRQDPGLGLRLIYFSYDVKMKEKGDIPEGYSVSREKKERFSLILESASTNQTSMYLCASSQIGAGNTIYFGEGSWLTVV.

For this clone: The sample contains more than one DNA sequence encoding this CDR3. CDR3 nucleotides: TGTGCCAGCAGCTTAGGGCGGGAGGAGCAGTACTTC. It is translated as CASSLGREEQYF. The J gene is TRBJ2-7, the V gene TRBV7-9; 7 bases fit TRBD2. V dropped 1 base and J dropped 7; count of bases not matched to a gene: 1. The CDR3 contains 12 residues. Looked up from germline, CDR1 is SEHNR and CDR2 is FQNEAQ (reference sequence).

This rearrangement joins TRBV7-3 to TRBJ2-1, with TRBD2 matching 7 bases. V was pared by 1 base and J by 4 bases, with 7 bases of the junction left unmatched. Germline-derived CDR1 and CDR2 are SGHTA and FQGTGA. The CDR3 totals 16 residues. CDR3 protein: CASSLIGGGGYNEQFF. Here the CDR3 DNA reads TGTGCCAGCAGCTTAATAGGCGGGGGAGGGTACAATGAGCAGTTCTTC. The full variable domain, in which reference TRBV7-3 and TRBJ2-1 provide the parts outside the CDR3, is GAGVSQTPSNKVTEKGKYVELRCDPISGHTALYWYRQSLGQGPEFLIYFQGTGAADDSGLPNDRFFAVRPEGSVSTLKIQRTERGDSAVYLCASSLIGGGGYNEQFFGPGTRLTVL.

The CDR3 spells CASSPIPGNSGKYNEQFF. The CDR3 coding sequence is TGTGCCAGCAGCCCGATCCCCGGTAATAGCGGGAAGTACAATGAGCAGTTCTTC. V usage is TRBV7-3 and J usage is TRBJ2-1; 8 bases fit TRBD2. CDR3 length: 18 amino acids. Germline V gives CDR1 SGHTA, CDR2 FQGTGA. V gave up 5 bases and J gave up 4 bases; unmatched junction bases: 16.

V is TRBV2 and J is TRBJ2-3; tentatively, D is TRBD1 (7 bases). CDR1 SNHLY and CDR2 FYNNEI come from the germline V gene. The CDR3 contains 16 residues. The V end lost 1 base, the J end lost 2 bases, and 13 bases lay between the germline ends. CDR3 DNA: TGTGCCAGCAGTGAAGGGGCAGGGGGGAACACAGATACGCAGTATTTT. Protein: CASSEGAGGNTDTQYF.

The V gene is TRBV27, the J gene TRBJ1-2, with TRBD1 identical over 7 bases. CDR3 length: 14 amino acids. V shed 6 bases and J 1 base; nucleotides not matched to a gene: 5. In germline, CDR1 is MNHEY, CDR2 SMNVEV (reference sequence). CDR3 sequence: CASSLTGSNYGYTF. The DNA for the CDR3 is TGTGCCAGCAGCTTGACAGGGAGTAACTATGGCTACACCTTC.

V gene TRBV7-9 combines with J gene TRBJ2-2; weak D call: TRBD2 (5 bases). CDR1 and CDR2 (germline): SEHNR, FQNEAQ (reference sequence). V lost 1 base and J 10 bases, leaving 10 bases between the germline ends. The length of the CDR3 is 13 residues. Here the CDR3 reads CASSLGGSAELFF. In DNA, the CDR3 is TGTGCCAGCAGCTTAGGGGGTAGCGCGGAGCTGTTTTTT.

The CDR3 DNA is TGTGCCAGCAGCGGACGACAGGGAGCGAACTATGGCTACACCTTC. Protein sequence: CASSGRQGANYGYTF. The V call is TRBV9, the J call TRBJ1-2; 7 bases line up with TRBD1. The CDR3 has 15 residues. Per germline, CDR1 SGDLS and CDR2 YYNGEE. V was clipped by 3 bases and J by 2 bases; unmatched bases: 7.

The chain employs TRBV19 and TRBJ1-1, with D perhaps matching TRBD1 (5 bases). Germline values: CDR1 LNHDA, CDR2 SQIVND (reference sequence). V lost 1 base, J lost 1 base, and 13 bases lay in between. CDR3 length: 16 amino acids. As DNA, the CDR3 is TGTGCCAGTAGTATAGGCCCAGGGCGAGGGAACACTGAAGCTTTCTTT. Protein: CASSIGPGRGNTEAFF. The variable domain in full, with the rest retrieved from reference TRBV19 and TRBJ1-1, is DGGITQSPKYLFRKEGQNVTLSCEQNLNHDAMYWYRQDPGQGLRLIYYSQIVNDFQKGDIAEGYSVSREKKESFPLTVTSAQKNPTAFYLCASSIGPGRGNTEAFFGQGTRLTVV.

This clone was counted a single time. J is TRBJ2-7 and V is TRBV20-1, with 8 bases aligning to TRBD2. Germline values: CDR1 DFQATT, CDR2 SNEGSKA (reference sequence). The CDR3 extends over 14 amino acids. The V and J ends lost 3 bases and 3 bases, in that order; junction bases with no gene match: 7. CDR3 sequence: CSASPGAGDYEQYF. CDR3 DNA sequence: TGCAGTGCTAGTCCCGGAGCGGGGGACTACGAGCAGTACTTC.

The rearrangement joins TRBV3-1 (or the pseudogene TRBV3-2) to TRBJ1-1; 7 bases are a match to TRBD1. The CDR3 contains 13 residues. V gave up 2 bases and J gave up 7 bases; unmatched junction bases: 4. In germline, CDR1 is LGHDT, CDR2 YNNKEL (reference sequence). CDR3 bases: TGTGCCAGCAGCCAATCCGGGACAGATGAAGCTTTCTTT. Its protein product is CASSQSGTDEAFF.

The genes are TRBV4-3 and TRBJ2-7; D gene uncertain. There are 13 residues in the CDR3. The V end lost 1 base, the J end lost 3 bases, and 7 bases lay between the germline ends. The germline CDR1 and CDR2 sequences are LGHNA and YSLEER. CDR3: CASSQGRSYEQYF. In DNA, the CDR3 is TGCGCCAGCAGCCAAGGACGGAGCTACGAGCAGTACTTC.

The genes are TRBV10-3 and TRBJ1-1, with D possibly matching TRBD1 (5 bases). V gave up 6 bases and J gave up 8 bases, with 10 bases separating them. The CDR3 has 11 residues. CDR1 and CDR2 from the germline V gene are ENHRY and SYGVKD. For the CDR3, the DNA is TGTGCCATCAGGGGAAACAGGGAAGCTTTCTTT. This codes for CAIRGNREAFF.

The V and J genes are TRBV4-2 and TRBJ1-2, with D possibly being TRBD1 (5 bases). The CDR3 extends over 13 amino acids. V shed 0 bases and J shed 4 bases, with 6 bases lying between them. Germline V gives CDR1 LGHNA, CDR2 YNFKEQ. The CDR3 is CASSQDQGYGYTF. The DNA of the CDR3 is TGTGCCAGCAGCCAAGATCAGGGCTATGGCTACACCTTC.